A selection of T cell receptor beta chains follows, all from one sample in a study of blood T cell repertoires in COVID-19. Assay used: immunoSEQ multiplex PCR; TCRdb lists only in-frame clones, some missing. Among roughly 80,000 clones, approximately 80% were seen once, and the ten largest hold about an eighth. Sequencing used peripheral blood. These receptors came from a human donor in a cohort sampled during active COVID-19. Both conserved end residues are part of each CDR3. Fields, in order: CDR3 protein, CDR3 DNA, V gene, J gene, CDR3 length, D gene, clone size. D genes are given only for firm matches. Clone size is not always given. Where it is, it says once, few, many or a class for expanded clones.

CDR3: CASSLSSGQGGYTEAFF; DNA: TGTGCCAGCAGCCTCAGCTCAGGACAGGGAGGGTACACTGAAGCTTTCTTT; V: TRBV5-4; J: TRBJ1-1; length: 17; D: TRBD1; size: .
CDR3: CASSEGSAGSGNTIYF; DNA: TGTGCCAGCAGTGAGGGCTCAGCCGGCTCTGGAAACACCATATATTTT; V: TRBV6-1; J: TRBJ1-3; length: 16; D: .; size: .
CDR3: CASRFSGGRSYEQYF; DNA: TGTGCCAGCAGGTTTAGCGGGGGCCGCTCCTACGAGCAGTACTTC; V: TRBV6-5; J: TRBJ2-7; length: 15; D: TRBD2; size: .
CDR3: CASSQRLAGIYNEQFF; DNA: TGTGCCAGCAGCCAAAGACTAGCGGGGATCTACAATGAGCAGTTCTTC; V: TRBV5-8; J: TRBJ2-1; length: 16; D: TRBD2; size: .
CDR3: CASSLNLGAQQETQYF; DNA: TGTGCCAGCAGCTTAAATCTGGGGGCACAACAAGAGACCCAGTACTTC; V: TRBV7-2; J: TRBJ2-5; length: 16; D: .; size: .
CDR3: CASSPLGTGDTTGNTIYF; DNA: TGTGCCAGCTCACCACTCGGGACAGGTGATACAACTGGAAACACCATATATTTT; V: TRBV18; J: TRBJ1-3; length: 18; D: TRBD1; size: .
CDR3: CASSPGTGSTGELFF; DNA: TGCGCCAGCAGCCCAGGGACAGGGAGCACCGGGGAGCTGTTTTTT; V: TRBV5-1; J: TRBJ2-2; length: 15; D: TRBD1; size: .
CDR3: CASSYDDRDPFNQPQHF; DNA: TGTGCCAGCAGTTACGACGACAGGGACCCTTTCAATCAGCCCCAGCATTTT; V: TRBV6-2/TRBV6-3; J: TRBJ1-5; length: 17; D: TRBD1; size: many
CDR3: CASSFGGYGYTF; DNA: TGTGCCAGCAGCTTTGGAGGCTATGGCTACACCTTC; V: TRBV7-9; J: TRBJ1-2; length: 12; D: .; size: .
CDR3: CASRRFPGQYSGANVLTF; DNA: TGTGCCAGCAGACGATTTCCGGGACAATACTCTGGGGCCAACGTCCTGACTTTC; V: TRBV28; J: TRBJ2-6; length: 18; D: .; size: .
CDR3: CASSGEWAANQPQHF; DNA: TGTGCCAGCAGTGGCGAGTGGGCCGCAAATCAGCCCCAGCATTTT; V: TRBV6-2/TRBV6-3; J: TRBJ1-5; length: 15; D: .; size: .
CDR3: CASSLIPGMNTGELFF; DNA: TGTGCCAGCAGCTTAATTCCGGGTATGAACACCGGGGAGCTGTTTTTT; V: TRBV7-3; J: TRBJ2-2; length: 16; D: .; size: few
CDR3: CASSLQGVDTEAFF; DNA: TGTGCCAGCAGCCTACAGGGGGTTGACACTGAAGCTTTCTTT; V: TRBV2; J: TRBJ1-1; length: 14; D: TRBD1; size: .
CDR3: CASSLGSISYEQYF; DNA: TGCGCCAGCAGCTTGGGATCTATCTCCTACGAGCAGTACTTC; V: TRBV5-1; J: TRBJ2-7; length: 14; D: .; size: once
CDR3: CASSSRQGSTDTQYF; DNA: TGTGCCAGCAGCTCCCGACAGGGCAGCACAGATACGCAGTATTTT; V: TRBV7-9; J: TRBJ2-3; length: 15; D: TRBD1; size: .
CDR3: CASSAGGTVNTEAFF; DNA: TGCGCCAGCAGCGCCGGCGGGACGGTGAACACTGAAGCTTTCTTT; V: TRBV5-1; J: TRBJ1-1; length: 15; D: .; size: .
CDR3: CASSIQGTEAFF; DNA: TGTGCCAGTAGTATACAGGGTACTGAAGCTTTCTTT; V: TRBV19; J: TRBJ1-1; length: 12; D: .; size: .
CDR3: CASRTGIRDTEAFF; DNA: TGCGCCAGCAGAACTGGTATTCGGGACACTGAAGCTTTCTTT; V: TRBV4-1; J: TRBJ1-1; length: 14; D: .; size: .
CDR3: CSVKPGTANTEAFF; DNA: TGCAGCGTCAAGCCTGGGACAGCGAACACTGAAGCTTTCTTT; V: TRBV29-1; J: TRBJ1-1; length: 14; D: TRBD1; size: once
CDR3: CASRERDRGSVNYGYTF; DNA: TGTGCCAGCAGAGAGAGGGACAGGGGGTCTGTTAACTATGGCTACACCTTC; V: TRBV4-2; J: TRBJ1-2; length: 17; D: TRBD1; size: .
CDR3: CASSSDYLIQYF; DNA: TGTGCCAGCAGTTCGGACTATCTCATTCAGTACTTC; V: TRBV2; J: TRBJ2-4; length: 12; D: .; size: .
CDR3: CASRDRGNSYEQYF; DNA: TGTGCCAGCAGAGATAGAGGGAACTCCTACGAGCAGTACTTC; V: TRBV2; J: TRBJ2-7; length: 14; D: .; size: .
CDR3: CASSSPIAGGFNEQFF; DNA: TGTGCCAGCAGTTCCCCAATTGCGGGGGGTTTCAATGAGCAGTTCTTC; V: TRBV6-2/TRBV6-3; J: TRBJ2-1; length: 16; D: TRBD2; size: .
CDR3: CASKPAGQGFMGYTF; DNA: TGTGCCAGCAAACCTGCGGGACAGGGTTTTATGGGCTACACCTTC; V: TRBV5-4; J: TRBJ1-2; length: 15; D: TRBD1; size: .
CDR3: CASSRGLAGGSTDTQYF; DNA: TGTGCCAGCAGCCGGGGACTAGCGGGGGGGAGCACAGATACGCAGTATTTT; V: TRBV3-1/TRBV3-2; J: TRBJ2-3; length: 17; D: TRBD2; size: .
CDR3: CASSQGRSNTEAFF; DNA: TGTGCCAGCAGCCAAGGCAGGTCCAACACTGAAGCTTTCTTT; V: TRBV3-1/TRBV3-2; J: TRBJ1-1; length: 14; D: .; size: .
CDR3: CASSLKRRRNGETEAFF; DNA: TGTGCCAGCAGCCTGAAGCGGCGTCGGAACGGGGAAACTGAAGCTTTCTTT; V: TRBV5-6; J: TRBJ1-1; length: 17; D: .; size: .
CDR3: CASTTGNEKLFF; DNA: TGCGCCAGCACAACAGGGAATGAAAAACTGTTTTTT; V: TRBV5-1; J: TRBJ1-4; length: 12; D: .; size: .
CDR3: CSARESRQVF; DNA: TGCAGTGCTAGAGAGTCGAGACAGGTCTTT; V: TRBV20-1; J: TRBJ1-3; length: 10; D: .; size: few
CDR3: CASSDRGPGNTIYF; DNA: TGTGCCAGCTCGGACAGGGGGCCTGGAAACACCATATATTTT; V: TRBV27; J: TRBJ1-3; length: 14; D: TRBD1; size: .
CDR3: CASSVDGDYGYTF; DNA: TGTGCCAGCAGCGTAGACGGGGACTATGGCTACACCTTC; V: TRBV9; J: TRBJ1-2; length: 13; D: .; size: .